A selection of T cell receptor beta chains follows, all from one sample in a study of T cell repertoires in cytomegalovirus infection. TCRdb recomputed calls from the reads with MiXCR, one row per CDR3 protein. The data hold 170,000 or so distinct CDR3 sequences, with 17% observed a single time. What was sequenced was CD8+ T cells from PBMCs. The receptors stem from a human donor in good health (CMV status not recorded). Some clones in this sample may be carry-over from other donors' samples. Each CDR3 is given with its conserved first and last residue. The D gene is left open where the match is weak. Some rows mark clone size as missing; the rest say once, few, many or name a class of expanded clone.

v_gene	j_gene	abundance	d_gene	CDR3aa	CDR3nt
TRBV12-3/TRBV12-4	TRBJ1-1	-	-	CASSFSVLRHDTEAFF	TGTGCCAGCAGTTTTTCTGTCCTTCGGCATGACACTGAAGCTTTCTTT
TRBV7-6	TRBJ2-7	many	-	CASSMTETYEQYF	TGTGCCAGCAGCATGACCGAGACCTACGAGCAGTACTTC
TRBV6-1	TRBJ1-1	-	-	CASTPDLWQFNTEAFF	TGTGCCAGCACCCCGGACCTGTGGCAGTTCAACACTGAAGCTTTCTTT
TRBV28	TRBJ2-7	-	TRBD1	CASSLSRDRASYEQYF	TGTGCCAGCAGTTTGTCCCGGGACAGGGCGTCCTACGAGCAGTACTTC
TRBV12-3/TRBV12-4	TRBJ2-7	few	-	CASSLEGGNYEQYF	TGTGCCAGCAGTTTAGAGGGCGGGAACTACGAGCAGTACTTC
TRBV6-6	TRBJ2-5	few	TRBD2	CASSYERTSGKETQYF	TGTGCCAGCAGTTATGAGCGGACTAGCGGCAAAGAGACCCAGTACTTC
TRBV5-1	TRBJ2-5	-	-	CASSPDVHQETQYF	TGCGCCAGCAGCCCGGACGTACATCAAGAGACCCAGTACTTC
TRBV7-2	TRBJ2-1	few	-	CASSFPGLYNEQFF	TGTGCCAGCAGCTTCCCTGGACTGTACAATGAGCAGTTCTTC
TRBV7-2	TRBJ2-3	many	-	CASSLATDTQYF	TGTGCCAGCAGCTTAGCGACAGATACGCAGTATTTT
TRBV5-6	TRBJ1-1	-	TRBD1	CASSIRDREWYTEAFF	TGTGCCAGCAGCATCCGGGACAGGGAGTGGTACACTGAAGCTTTCTTT
TRBV2	TRBJ2-1	-	TRBD1	CASSATGGTEQFF	TGTGCCAGCAGCGCAACAGGGGGCACTGAGCAGTTCTTC
TRBV12-3/TRBV12-4	TRBJ2-3	-	-	CASSEGGPDTQYF	TGTGCCAGCAGCGAAGGGGGACCAGATACGCAGTATTTT
TRBV6-6	TRBJ1-1	few	-	CASSYSETEAFF	TGTGCCAGCAGTTACTCAGAAACAGAGGCTTTCTTT
TRBV7-2	TRBJ1-3	few	TRBD1	CASSERQGSGNTIYF	TGTGCCAGCAGCGAACGACAGGGATCCGGAAACACCATATATTTT
TRBV7-9	TRBJ1-1	few	TRBD1	CASSPRDRTNTEAFF	TGTGCCAGCAGCCCCCGGGACAGGACGAACACTGAAGCTTTCTTT
TRBV7-6	TRBJ2-7	once	TRBD2	CASSLGYGGGYEQYF	TGTGCCAGCAGCTTAGGTTACGGCGGGGGATACGAGCAGTACTTC
TRBV6-5	TRBJ2-7	-	-	CASSQQGPYEQYF	TGTGCCAGCAGTCAACAGGGACCCTACGAGCAGTACTTC
TRBV24-1	TRBJ1-1	-	-	CATSAVGENTEAFF	TGTGCCACCAGTGCCGTAGGGGAAAACACTGAAGCTTTCTTT
TRBV4-1	TRBJ2-2	-	-	CASSQEVRGSGELFF	TGCGCCAGCAGCCAAGAAGTTAGGGGCTCCGGGGAGCTGTTTTTT
TRBV6-8	TRBJ2-3	-	-	CASSRFSTDTQYF	TGTGCCAGCAGTCGTTTTAGCACAGATACGCAGTATTTT
TRBV4-1	TRBJ2-1	-	-	CASSQVGSSYNEQFF	TGCGCCAGCAGCCAAGTCGGGAGCTCCTACAATGAGCAGTTCTTC
TRBV7-6	TRBJ2-3	-	-	CASSPPPGGGTDTQYF	TGTGCCAGCAGCCCACCCCCTGGGGGTGGCACAGATACGCAGTATTTT
TRBV3-1	TRBJ1-1	-	-	CASSQDRGGRTEAFF	TGTGCCAGCAGCCAAGATCGAGGGGGAAGGACTGAAGCTTTCTTT
TRBV7-2	TRBJ2-7	few	-	CASSPLGTEQYF	TGTGCCAGCAGCCCTTTGGGGACCGAGCAGTACTTC
TRBV6-2/TRBV6-3	TRBJ2-1	-	-	CASSYSFQGMVNEQFF	TGTGCCAGCAGTTACTCTTTCCAGGGGATGGTAAATGAGCAGTTCTTC
TRBV5-6	TRBJ1-5	-	TRBD1	CASSLSRDSLYSNQPQHF	TGTGCCAGCAGCTTGTCCCGGGACAGCTTATATAGCAATCAGCCCCAGCATTTT
TRBV7-6	TRBJ2-5	-	TRBD2	CASSFGLAGDQETQYF	TGTGCCAGCAGCTTCGGACTAGCGGGAGACCAAGAGACCCAGTACTTC
TRBV7-2	TRBJ1-2	-	-	CASSLYEPGYTF	TGTGCCAGCAGCTTATACGAACCGGGCTACACCTTC
TRBV6-2/TRBV6-3	TRBJ2-1	-	-	CASSGTNREFF	TGTGCCAGCAGTGGAACAAATCGGGAGTTCTTC
TRBV2	TRBJ2-2	few	TRBD1	CASRTGAANTGELFF	TGTGCCAGCAGAACAGGGGCCGCGAACACCGGGGAGCTGTTTTTT
TRBV11-2	TRBJ1-1	once	-	CASRNRRGGEAFF	TGTGCCAGCAGAAACCGAAGGGGCGGTGAAGCTTTCTTT
TRBV6-6	TRBJ1-1	-	TRBD1	CASTATGNEAFF	TGTGCCAGCACCGCGACAGGGAATGAAGCTTTCTTT
TRBV28	TRBJ2-2	few	-	CASISRTEDTGELFF	TGTGCCAGCATATCTCGGACCGAAGACACCGGGGAGCTGTTTTTT
TRBV7-2	TRBJ2-7	many	-	CASSRRDGTYEQYF	TGTGCCAGCAGCCGGAGGGACGGAACCTACGAGCAGTACTTC
TRBV7-6	TRBJ2-5	-	TRBD1	CASSSLDRAKETQYF	TGTGCCAGCAGCTCCCTGGACAGGGCTAAAGAGACCCAGTACTTC
TRBV4-1	TRBJ1-2	-	TRBD1	CASSQDPAGTGFHGYTF	TGCGCCAGCAGCCAAGATCCGGCCGGGACAGGGTTCCATGGCTACACCTTC
TRBV7-6	TRBJ1-1	few	TRBD1	CASSLVGGTNTEAFF	TGTGCCAGCAGCTTAGTAGGGGGCACGAACACTGAAGCTTTCTTT
TRBV28	TRBJ2-2	-	-	CASTLDRGELFF	TGTGCCAGCACCTTAGACCGTGGGGAGCTGTTTTTT